Following are 6 T cell receptor beta chains from one sample sequenced in a study of radiotherapy plus CTLA-4 blockade in lung cancer. Sequencing used immunoSEQ multiplex PCR; TCRdb keeps in-frame clones, though not all of them. Among 40,000 or so clones, under 80% were seen once, and the ten largest hold roughly 10%. This sample comprised peripheral blood, obtained from a patient treated with radiotherapy plus ipilimumab. These receptors were collected from a human donor with non-small cell lung cancer who had stable disease on radiotherapy plus ipilimumab.

The chain couples TRBV4-1 to TRBJ2-5; 9 bases map to TRBD2. The germline CDR1 and CDR2 sequences are MGHRA and YSYEKL. CDR3 length: 16 residues. V gave up 1 base and J gave up 2 bases; unmatched junction bases: 5. The CDR3 region is CASSQGGTSLQETQYF. CDR3 DNA sequence: TGCGCCAGCAGCCAAGGGGGGACTAGCTTACAAGAGACCCAGTACTTC.

The chain joins TRBV11-3 to TRBJ2-5; possibly TRBD1 for D (5 bases). The CDR3 runs to 14 residues. Germline values: CDR1 SGHNT, CDR2 YENEEA. V dropped 1 base and J dropped 1 base, with 7 bases sitting between them. The CDR3 DNA reads as TGTGCCAGCAGCTTAGGACAGCTCCAAGAGACCCAGTACTTC. Protein sequence: CASSLGQLQETQYF.

V usage is TRBV7-9 and J usage is TRBJ2-2, with D perhaps matching TRBD1 (6 bases). Germline assignment: CDR1 SEHNR and CDR2 FQNEAQ (reference sequence). The CDR3 totals 17 residues. Trimming shortened V by 1 base and J by 3 bases, and 15 bases separated the two germline ends. The CDR3 spells CASSLGFGQGHTGELFF. CDR3 sequence (DNA): TGTGCCAGCAGCTTAGGTTTTGGTCAGGGGCACACCGGGGAGCTGTTTTTT.

The chain employs TRBV11-2 and TRBJ2-3; a possible D gene is TRBD1 (6 bases). The germline CDR1 and CDR2 sequences are SGHAT and FQNNGV. V lost 5 bases and J lost 4, with 16 bases in between. CDR3 length: 15 residues. The CDR3 region has the DNA TGTGCCAGCAGCGAGAGTTTAGCAGGGGCAGATACGCAGTATTTT. This translates into CASSESLAGADTQYF.

The chain couples TRBV5-1 to TRBJ2-2; 7 bases are a match to TRBD2. Looked up from germline, CDR1 is SGHRS and CDR2 is YFSETQ. This CDR3 contains 16 residues. Trimming took 0 bases from V and 2 from J; bases not matched to a gene: 4. The CDR3 sequence is CASSLVAGDNTGELFF. The CDR3 coding sequence is TGCGCCAGCAGCTTGGTTGCGGGGGACAACACCGGGGAGCTGTTTTTT. Drawing the rest from reference TRBV5-1 and TRBJ2-2, the complete variable domain is KAGVTQTPRYLIKTRGQQVTLSCSPISGHRSVSWYQQTPGQGLQFLFEYFSETQRNKGNFPGRFSGRQFSNSRSEMNVSTLELGDSALYLCASSLVAGDNTGELFFGEGSRLTVL.

J is TRBJ2-2 and V is TRBV18, with 9 bases lining up with TRBD1. CDR1 and CDR2 (germline): KGHSH, LQKENI. V lost 3 bases and J lost 1; bases outside the gene matches: 3. There are 16 residues in the CDR3. The CDR3 nucleotides read TGTGCCAGCTCACCCACGGGACAGGGGAACACCGGGGAGCTGTTTTTT. This codes for CASSPTGQGNTGELFF.